These 18 T cell receptor beta chains came from one sample sequenced in a study of blood T cells in healthy people across ages. Alongside a J-beta primer mix, a sample-barcoded 5' primer served in a second PCR lasting 7 to 11 cycles. A single record per CDR3 protein comes from TCRdb applying MiXCR to the 5' RACE reads. The table has approximately 1,100,000 distinct CDR3 sequences, roughly 45% seen once; the top ten hold approximately 17%. The sequenced sample was blood. The source of these receptors is a woman aged 55-75 years in good health.

The chain joins TRBV21-1 to TRBJ1-6; whether TRBD1, the table's D call, matches the DNA was not checked. TRBV21-1 is shown as a pseudogene. The CDR3 length is 14 residues. The CDR3 coding sequence is TGTGCCAGCTCAAAACCGGGCCACTATTCACCCCTCCACTTT. Amino acids: CASSKPGHYSPLHF.

This chain connects TRBV27 to TRBJ1-4, with D tentatively TRBD1 (6 bases). The CDR3 contains 15 residues. CDR1 is MNHEY and CDR2 is SMNVEV in the germline V gene (reference sequence). Trimming shortened V by 5 bases and J by 1 base, and 11 bases separated the two germline ends. CDR3 loop: CASSPRTVTNEKLFF. In DNA, the CDR3 is TGTGCCAGCAGTCCGCGGACAGTAACTAATGAAAAACTGTTTTTT.

V gene TRBV20-1 combines with J gene TRBJ2-1; 8 positions match TRBD2. V dropped 1 base and J dropped 0; count of bases not matched to a gene: 17. Germline V CDR1 and CDR2: DFQATT, SNEGSKA (reference sequence). The CDR3 length is 20 residues. Here the CDR3 DNA reads TGCAGTGCTAGAGCCCTCCGGGCGCTAGCGGGCGAAAGCTCCTACAATGAGCAGTTCTTC. It translates to CSARALRALAGESSYNEQFF.

This clonotype was counted a few times. The rearrangement links TRBV3-1 to TRBJ2-1; D is undetermined. CDR3 length equals 13 residues. Deletions cut 3 bases from V and 9 bases from J, with 12 bases between. Germline CDR1 and CDR2: LGHDT and YNNKEL (reference sequence). CDR3 region: CASSQTLLVEQFF. CDR3 nucleotide sequence: TGTGCCAGCAGCCAGACCCTACTGGTTGAGCAGTTCTTC.

This clonotype occurred a few times. The chain has TRBV6-6 and TRBJ1-2; TRBD1 agrees at 8 bases. Germline V gene sequence: CDR1 MNHNY, CDR2 SVGAGI (reference sequence). Trimming took 6 bases from V and 6 from J; bases not matched to a gene: 12. The CDR3 contains 15 residues. In DNA, the CDR3 is TGTGCCAGCAGCGACAAAACAGGGGGAGGAGATGGCTACACCTTC. Protein: CASSDKTGGGDGYTF.

This clonotype has just a few counts. The gene calls are TRBV5-1 and TRBJ2-5; TRBD1 agrees at 12 bases. The CDR3 loop spans 16 amino acids. Germline assignment: CDR1 SGHRS and CDR2 YFSETQ. V dropped 0 bases and J dropped 3; count of bases not matched to a gene: 3. The CDR3 DNA reads as TGCGCCAGCAGCTTGGGGGACAGGGGGCGAGAAGAGACCCAGTACTTC. Translated, it gives CASSLGDRGREETQYF.

This clonotype occurred a few times. This sequence joins TRBV29-1 and TRBJ1-2, with TRBD1 matching over 9 bases. V trimming: 0 bases; J trimming: 2 bases; junction bases outside the gene matches: 7. The CDR3 length is 16 residues. CDR1 and CDR2 from the germline V gene are SQVTM and ANQGSEA. CDR3 residues: CSVEDRDRGSNYGYTF. CDR3 bases: TGCAGCGTTGAAGATCGAGACAGGGGGTCGAACTATGGCTACACCTTC.

This clonotype was counted only a few times. The chain couples TRBV7-2 to TRBJ2-1; maybe TRBD2 (6 bases). The germline V gene has CDR1 SGHTA and CDR2 FQGNSA. The V gene lost 1 base and the J gene lost 12 bases, with 13 bases spanning the gap. The CDR3 extends over 13 amino acids. CDR3: CASSLGVRERQFF. DNA for the CDR3: TGTGCCAGCAGCTTAGGGGTACGGGAGAGGCAGTTCTTC.

This sequence joins TRBV12-3 or TRBV12-4 and TRBJ2-5; 9 nucleotides align to TRBD2. CDR3 length: 14 residues. The V and J ends lost 6 bases and 11 bases, in that order; junction bases with no gene match: 13. CDR3 protein: CASRGTSSYNEQYF. The CDR3 bases are TGTGCCAGCAGGGGGACTAGCTCCTACAATGAGCAGTACTTC.

Only a few counts were recorded for this clonotype. The V and J genes are TRBV28 and TRBJ1-1; no clear D. Germline CDR1 and CDR2: MDHEN and SYDVKM. V lost 2 bases and J lost 0, with 13 bases in between. CDR3 size: 16 residues. The DNA of the CDR3 is TGTGCCAGCAGTTTAACAGATCTAATCATGAACACTGAAGCTTTCTTT. Encoded protein: CASSLTDLIMNTEAFF.

J is TRBJ2-7 and V is TRBV10-3, with 9 bases aligning to TRBD2. Germline V CDR1 and CDR2: ENHRY, SYGVKD. CDR3 length: 15 residues. The trim removed 2 bases at V and 6 bases at J, leaving 8 bases unmatched. DNA for the CDR3: TGTGCCATCAGTGAGGGAGTATTAGCGGGAGCCGAGCAGTACTTC. This encodes CAISEGVLAGAEQYF.

The chain is built from TRBV27 and TRBJ2-2; D might be TRBD2 (5 bases). Per germline, CDR1 MNHEY and CDR2 SMNVEV (reference sequence). V lost 4 bases, J lost 2 bases, and 23 bases lay in between. This CDR3 has 19 amino acids. CDR3 amino acids: CASSWETPVNSLNTGELFF. Written as DNA, the CDR3 is TGTGCCAGCAGTTGGGAGACCCCCGTGAATTCCCTTAACACCGGGGAGCTGTTTTTT.

The chain has TRBV5-4 and TRBJ2-1; 8 bases line up with TRBD2. CDR1 is SGHNT and CDR2 is YYREEE in the germline V gene (reference sequence). V lost 6 bases to trimming and J lost 0 bases; unmatched junction nucleotides: 14. This CDR3 is built from 18 residues. The CDR3: CASTRGAGGVLSYNEQFF. The CDR3 DNA is TGTGCCAGCACCCGTGGGGCGGGAGGCGTTCTCTCCTACAATGAGCAGTTCTTC.

The chain combines TRBV5-1 with TRBJ2-4, with D possibly matching TRBD1 (7 bases). The closer fit of TRBJ2-5 to the DNA end suggests the J call may be wrong. CDR1 SGHRS and CDR2 YFSETQ come from the germline V gene. The CDR3 spans 14 residues. The CDR3 protein is CASSGGQPQETQYF. The CDR3 bases are TGCGCCAGTTCCGGGGGACAGCCTCAAGAGACCCAGTACTTC.

The chain recombines TRBV6-1 with TRBJ2-3, with 11 bases that match TRBD2. The V gene end was trimmed by 4 bases and the J gene end by 2 bases; junction bases not matched to a gene: 8. This CDR3 comprises 17 residues. CDR1 and CDR2 (germline): MNHNS, SASEGT. CDR3 in amino acids: CASSGHEGLAVTDTQYF. CDR3 bases: TGTGCCAGCAGTGGACATGAGGGACTAGCGGTCACAGATACGCAGTATTTT.

J is TRBJ2-5 and V is TRBV12-3 or TRBV12-4; perhaps TRBD1 as D (7 bases). The CDR3 has 15 residues. V was trimmed by 3 bases and J by 2 bases, leaving 13 bases between them. CDR3 sequence reads: CASSLAQGRQETQYF. As DNA, the CDR3 is TGTGCCAGCAGTTTGGCACAGGGGAGGCAAGAGACCCAGTACTTC.

V gene TRBV28 combines with J gene TRBJ2-1; 9 bases line up with TRBD2. The CDR3 loop spans 15 amino acids. Germline V gives CDR1 MDHEN, CDR2 SYDVKM. The V gene end was trimmed by 7 bases and the J gene end by 3 bases; junction bases not matched to a gene: 7. For the CDR3, the DNA is TGTGCCAGCATTATAGCGGGAGAGAGCTACAATGAGCAGTTCTTC. It is translated as CASIIAGESYNEQFF.

The chain combines TRBV7-6 with TRBJ1-5; D ambiguous. Trimming left V 1 base short and J 4 bases short, with 5 bases between. Germline V gene sequence: CDR1 SGHVS, CDR2 FNYEAQ. The CDR3 consists of 13 residues. The CDR3 here is CASSLVLNQPQHF. As DNA, the CDR3 is TGTGCCAGCAGCTTAGTGCTAAATCAGCCCCAGCATTTT.